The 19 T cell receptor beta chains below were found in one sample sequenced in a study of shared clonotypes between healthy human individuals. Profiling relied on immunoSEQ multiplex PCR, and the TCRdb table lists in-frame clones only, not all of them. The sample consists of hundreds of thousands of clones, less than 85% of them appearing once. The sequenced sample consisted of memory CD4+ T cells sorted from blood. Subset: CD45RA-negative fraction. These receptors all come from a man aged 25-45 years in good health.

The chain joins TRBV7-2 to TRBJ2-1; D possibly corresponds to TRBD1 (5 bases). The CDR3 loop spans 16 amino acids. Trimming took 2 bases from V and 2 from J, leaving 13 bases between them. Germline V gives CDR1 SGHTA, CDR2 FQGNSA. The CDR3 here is CASSLSWGSAYNEQFF. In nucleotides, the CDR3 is TGTGCCAGCAGCTTAAGTTGGGGCAGCGCCTACAATGAGCAGTTCTTC.

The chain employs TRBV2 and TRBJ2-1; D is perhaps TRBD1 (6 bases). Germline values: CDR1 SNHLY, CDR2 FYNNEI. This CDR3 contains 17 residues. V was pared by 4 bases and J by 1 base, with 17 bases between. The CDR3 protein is CASSAMWQGKSYNEQFF. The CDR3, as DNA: TGTGCCAGCAGTGCAATGTGGCAGGGGAAATCCTACAATGAGCAGTTCTTC.

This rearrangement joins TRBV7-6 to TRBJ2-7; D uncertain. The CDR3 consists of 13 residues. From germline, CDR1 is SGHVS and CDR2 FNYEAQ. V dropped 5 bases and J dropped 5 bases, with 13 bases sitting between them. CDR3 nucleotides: TGTGCCAGCAGCGCCGAACCAACCCACGAGCAGTACTTC. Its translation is CASSAEPTHEQYF.

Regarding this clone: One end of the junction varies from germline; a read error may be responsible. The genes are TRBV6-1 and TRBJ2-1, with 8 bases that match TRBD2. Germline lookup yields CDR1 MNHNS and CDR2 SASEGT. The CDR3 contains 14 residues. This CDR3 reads CASREAGAYNEQFF. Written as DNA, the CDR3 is TGTGCCAGCAGGGAAGCGGGAGCCTACAATGAGCAGTTCTTC.

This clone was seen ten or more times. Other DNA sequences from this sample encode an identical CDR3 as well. The CDR3 DNA reads TGTGCCAGCAGCTTAGTCGATCGGGGGGACTATGGCTACACCTTC. Its protein is CASSLVDRGDYGYTF. V and J are TRBV7-2 and TRBJ1-2; D possibly corresponds to TRBD1 (5 bases). The V end lost 1 base, the J end lost 3 bases, and 12 bases lay between the germline ends. CDR3 length: 15 residues. In germline, CDR1 is SGHTA, CDR2 FQGNSA.

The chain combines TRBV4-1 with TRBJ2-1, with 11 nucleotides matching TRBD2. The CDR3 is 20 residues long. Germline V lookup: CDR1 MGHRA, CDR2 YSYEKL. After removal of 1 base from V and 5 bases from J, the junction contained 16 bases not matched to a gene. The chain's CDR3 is CASSQVLPSGRWGLNNEQFF. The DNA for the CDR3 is TGCGCCAGCAGCCAAGTTCTCCCTAGCGGGAGGTGGGGTTTGAACAATGAGCAGTTCTTC.

The CDR3 spells CASSLELEQFF. The DNA for the CDR3 is TGTGCCAGCAGCTTAGAACTTGAGCAGTTCTTC. The chain carries TRBV7-2 and TRBJ2-1; D is ambiguous. CDR1 is SGHTA and CDR2 is FQGNSA in the germline V gene. The CDR3 covers 11 residues. The V end lost 1 base, the J end lost 9 bases, and 4 bases lay between the germline ends.

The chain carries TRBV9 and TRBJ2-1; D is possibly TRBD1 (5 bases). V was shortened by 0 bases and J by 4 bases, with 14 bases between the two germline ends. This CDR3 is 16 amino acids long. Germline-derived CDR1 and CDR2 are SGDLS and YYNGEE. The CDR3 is CASSVAKGQGYNEQFF. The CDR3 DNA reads TGTGCCAGCAGCGTAGCTAAAGGGCAGGGATACAATGAGCAGTTCTTC.

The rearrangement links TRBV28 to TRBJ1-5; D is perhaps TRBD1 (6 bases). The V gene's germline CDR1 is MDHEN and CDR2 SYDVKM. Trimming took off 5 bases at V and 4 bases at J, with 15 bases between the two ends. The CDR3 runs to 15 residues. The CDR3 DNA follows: TGTGCCAGCAGTGTAATCCAGGGGAATAATCAGCCCCAGCATTTT. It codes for CASSVIQGNNQPQHF. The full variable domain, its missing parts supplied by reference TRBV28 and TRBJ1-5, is DVKVTQSSRYLVKRTGEKVFLECVQDMDHENMFWYRQDPGLGLRLIYFSYDVKMKEKGDIPEGYSVSREKKERFSLILESASTNQTSMYLCASSVIQGNNQPQHFGDGTRLSIL.

CDR3 DNA: TGTGCCAGCAGCTTCGACAGGGGCCTAACCTACGAGCAGTACTTC. As protein: CASSFDRGLTYEQYF. The chain carries TRBV5-4 and TRBJ2-5; TRBD1 aligns across 8 bases. The J call may be faulty, since TRBJ2-7 better matches the DNA end. Germline V lookup: CDR1 SGHNT, CDR2 YYREEE (reference sequence). The CDR3 is 15 residues long.

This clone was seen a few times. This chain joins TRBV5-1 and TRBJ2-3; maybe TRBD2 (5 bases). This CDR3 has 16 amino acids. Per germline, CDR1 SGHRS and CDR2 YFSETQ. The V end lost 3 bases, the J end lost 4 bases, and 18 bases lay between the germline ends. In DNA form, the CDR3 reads TGCGCCAGCAGCTCAGGACTCAGGAGGTCTTCAGATACGCAGTATTTT. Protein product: CASSSGLRRSSDTQYF.

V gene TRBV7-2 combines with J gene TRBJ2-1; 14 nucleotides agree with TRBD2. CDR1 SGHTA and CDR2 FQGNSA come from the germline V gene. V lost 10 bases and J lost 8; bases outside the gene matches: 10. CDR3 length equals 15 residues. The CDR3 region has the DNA TGTGCCACGGGTCGACGACTAGCGGGAGGGCATGAGCAGTTCTTC. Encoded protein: CATGRRLAGGHEQFF.

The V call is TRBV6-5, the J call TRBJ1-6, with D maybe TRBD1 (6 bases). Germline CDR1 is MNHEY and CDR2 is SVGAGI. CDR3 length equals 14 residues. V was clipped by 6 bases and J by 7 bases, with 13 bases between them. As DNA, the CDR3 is TGTGCCAGCAGGAGGACAGCACCAAATTCACCCCTCCACTTT. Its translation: CASRRTAPNSPLHF.

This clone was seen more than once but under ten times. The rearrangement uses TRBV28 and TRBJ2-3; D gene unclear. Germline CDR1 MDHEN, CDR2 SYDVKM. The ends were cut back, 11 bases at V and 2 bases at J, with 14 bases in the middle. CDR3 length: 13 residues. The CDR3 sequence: CAGSRPNTDTQYF. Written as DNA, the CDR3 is TGTGCCGGGTCTCGTCCCAACACAGATACGCAGTATTTT.

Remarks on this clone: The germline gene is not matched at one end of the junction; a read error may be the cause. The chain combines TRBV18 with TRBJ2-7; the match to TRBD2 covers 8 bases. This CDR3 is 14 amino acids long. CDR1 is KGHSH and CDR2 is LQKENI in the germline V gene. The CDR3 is CASSLSGSSYEQCF. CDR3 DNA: TGTGCCAGCTCACTAAGCGGGAGCTCCTACGAGCAGTGCTTC.

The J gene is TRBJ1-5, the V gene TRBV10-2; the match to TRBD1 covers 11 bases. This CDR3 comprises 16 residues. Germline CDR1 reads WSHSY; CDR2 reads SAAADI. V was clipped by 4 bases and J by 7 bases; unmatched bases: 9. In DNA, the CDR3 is TGCGCCAGCAGTGGCGGGGGACAGGGGGTAGGGCAGCCCCAGCATTTT. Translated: CASSGGGQGVGQPQHF.

The CDR3 protein is CASSLPTESYEQYF. DNA of the CDR3: TGTGCCAGCAGCCTTCCGACAGAGTCGTACGAGCAGTACTTC. The chain employs TRBV7-8 and TRBJ2-7; D is perhaps TRBD1 (5 bases). V was cut by 5 bases and J by 4 bases, with 15 bases left in between. The CDR3 covers 14 residues. The germline V gene encodes CDR1 SGHVS and CDR2 FQNEAQ.

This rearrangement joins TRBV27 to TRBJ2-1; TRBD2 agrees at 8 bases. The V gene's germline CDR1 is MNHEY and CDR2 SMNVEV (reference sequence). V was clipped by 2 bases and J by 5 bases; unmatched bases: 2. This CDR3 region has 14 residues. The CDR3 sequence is CASSLIGRDNEQFF. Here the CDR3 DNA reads TGTGCCAGCAGTTTAATCGGGAGGGACAATGAGCAGTTCTTC.

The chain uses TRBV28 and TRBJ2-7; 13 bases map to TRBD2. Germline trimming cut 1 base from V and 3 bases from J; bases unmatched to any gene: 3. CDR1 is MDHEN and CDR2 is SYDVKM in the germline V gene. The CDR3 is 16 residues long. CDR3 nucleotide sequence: TGTGCCAGCAGTTTATTGGGGACTAGCGGGATCTACGAGCAGTACTTC. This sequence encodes CASSLLGTSGIYEQYF.